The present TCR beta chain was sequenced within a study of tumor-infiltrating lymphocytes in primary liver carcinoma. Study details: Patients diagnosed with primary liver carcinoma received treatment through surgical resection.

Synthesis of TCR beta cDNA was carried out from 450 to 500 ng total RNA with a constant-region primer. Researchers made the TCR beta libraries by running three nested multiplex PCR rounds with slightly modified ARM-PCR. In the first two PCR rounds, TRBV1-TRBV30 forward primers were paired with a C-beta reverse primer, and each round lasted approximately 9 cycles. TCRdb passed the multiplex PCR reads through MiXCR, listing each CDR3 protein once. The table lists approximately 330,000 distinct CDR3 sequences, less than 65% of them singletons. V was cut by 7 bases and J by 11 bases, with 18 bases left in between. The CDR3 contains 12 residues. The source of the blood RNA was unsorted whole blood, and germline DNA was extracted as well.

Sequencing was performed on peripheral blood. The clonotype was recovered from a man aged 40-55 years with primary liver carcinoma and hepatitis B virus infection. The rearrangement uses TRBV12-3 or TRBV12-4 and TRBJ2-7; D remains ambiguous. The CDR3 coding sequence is TGTGCCAGCAACCCCGACGGGCAAGTTGAGTACTTC. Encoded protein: CASNPDGQVEYF.